This T cell receptor beta chain was identified in a study of blood T cell repertoires in COVID-19. TCRdb's copy holds only in-frame clones and misses some; the assay was immunoSEQ multiplex PCR. The sample holds some 45,000 clones, over 70% seen once. The ends were cut back, 5 bases at V and 3 bases at J, with 10 bases in the middle. The CDR3 is made up of 13 amino acids. In germline, CDR1 is SNHLY, CDR2 FYNNEI. The chain carries TRBV2 and TRBJ1-1, with D perhaps TRBD1 (6 bases). What was sequenced was peripheral blood. This TCR was recovered from a human donor with active COVID-19. The donor label of this sample is uncertain. CDR3: CASSQGSHTEAFF. CDR3 sequence (DNA): TGTGCCAGCAGTCAGGGGTCGCACACTGAAGCTTTCTTT. The entire variable domain, with the rest obtained from reference TRBV2 and TRBJ1-1, is as follows: EPEVTQTPSHQVTQMGQEVILRCVPISNHLYFYWYRQILGQKVEFLVSFYNNEISEKSEIFDDQFSVERPDGSNFTLKIRSTKLEDSAMYFCASSQGSHTEAFFGQGTRLTVV.